This passage covers 25 T cell receptor beta chains from one sample sequenced in a study of Graves' ophthalmopathy and Graves' hyperthyroidism. Amplification of TCR beta CDR3 regions used RNA transcripts. HTBI-primed RT-PCR formed the first round, and a multiplex PCR formed the second. TCRdb reanalysed the multiplex PCR reads using MiXCR and keeps one entry per CDR3 protein. Found here are about 370,000 distinct CDR3 sequences, about 18% of them singletons; the top ten hold 2.4%. Sequencing was performed on peripheral blood. These receptors originate from an adult woman with stable Graves' hyperthyroidism.

This clonotype was detected many times. The rearrangement links TRBV6-4 to TRBJ1-2; D gene ambiguous. Germline V lookup: CDR1 MRHNA, CDR2 SNTAGT. Trimming removed 10 bases from V and 3 bases from J, with 33 bases in between. The CDR3 covers 19 residues. The CDR3, as DNA: TGTGCCACCTACTTCACCTCTGGGTCCGGCAGGAGTGGGGACTATGGCTACACCTTC. Residues: CATYFTSGSGRSGDYGYTF.

This clonotype came up many times. V and J are TRBV2 and TRBJ2-7; TRBD2 matches at 14 bases. The trim removed 4 bases at V and 5 bases at J, leaving 7 bases unmatched. CDR3 length: 16 amino acids. Germline CDR1 is SNHLY and CDR2 is FYNNEI. CDR3 nucleotides: TGTGCCAGCAGTGGGGGACTAGCGGGAGCTCGGGACGAGCAGTACTTC. It codes for CASSGGLAGARDEQYF.

This clonotype came up many times. The V gene is TRBV27, the J gene TRBJ1-1, with D maybe TRBD1 (6 bases). Germline V gene data show CDR1 as MNHEY and CDR2 as SMNVEV (reference sequence). This CDR3 has 14 residues. Deletions cut 0 bases from V and 4 bases from J, with 9 bases between. The CDR3 DNA reads as TGTGCCAGCAGTTTATCGGGGGGGCTCACTGAAGCTTTCTTT. The encoded protein is CASSLSGGLTEAFF.

This clonotype was seen at least ten times. The chain has TRBV30 and TRBJ2-2; TRBD1 matches 7 bases. The CDR3 totals 15 residues. Per the germline V gene, CDR1 is GTSNPN and CDR2 is SVGIG (reference sequence). Trimming removed 3 bases from V and 1 base from J; junction bases left unmatched: 5. The CDR3 coding sequence is TGTGCCTGGAGCCCGGGACAGATGAACACCGGGGAGCTGTTTTTT. It specifies CAWSPGQMNTGELFF.

In the case of this clonotype: A junction boundary mismatches the germline segment, possibly from a read error. This sequence joins TRBV28 and TRBJ1-5; a possible D gene is TRBD1 (5 bases). CDR3 length equals 16 residues. Germline CDR1 reads MDHEN; CDR2 reads SYDVKM. The DNA of the CDR3 is TGTGCCAGCAGTTATTGGCGGAGGGGAGGCAATCAACCCCAGCATTTT. This codes for CASSYWRRGGNQPQHF.

This clonotype was observed at least ten times. The chain employs TRBV10-3 and TRBJ2-5, with TRBD2 identical over 10 bases. The CDR3 loop spans 20 amino acids. V was clipped by 6 bases and J by 2 bases; unmatched bases: 21. Germline CDR1 and CDR2: ENHRY and SYGVKD. CDR3 nucleotides: TGTGCCATCAGCGGAGCGGGACAGGCTAGGACTAGCGGTTTTCAAGAGACCCAGTACTTC. Its translation: CAISGAGQARTSGFQETQYF.

Ten or more counts support this clonotype. V gene TRBV12-3 or TRBV12-4 combines with J gene TRBJ2-7; 9 nucleotides line up with TRBD1. V lost 6 bases to trimming and J lost 5 bases; unmatched junction nucleotides: 14. This CDR3 has 16 amino acids. The chain's CDR3 is CASSFRGTGGPHEQYF. The CDR3, as DNA: TGTGCCAGCAGCTTTAGGGGAACAGGGGGCCCCCACGAGCAGTACTTC.

This chain connects TRBV25-1 to TRBJ2-7, with unresolved D. CDR3 size: 13 residues. With 5 bases removed from V and 4 bases from J, the gap between germline ends came to 12 bases. Germline CDR1 is MGHDK and CDR2 is SYGVNS. CDR3 sequence (DNA): TGTGCCAGCAGTTTTCCTAGTACTTACGAGCAGTACTTC. This sequence encodes CASSFPSTYEQYF.

This clonotype was found many times. V is TRBV7-2 and J is TRBJ2-7; 11 bases agree with TRBD2. Trimming took 5 bases from V and 7 from J; bases not matched to a gene: 13. The CDR3 has 16 amino acids. Germline CDR1 and CDR2: SGHTA and FQGNSA. As DNA, the CDR3 is TGTGCCAGCAGCAAACGGGCTGTGTTAGCGGGAGGGGAGCAGTACTTC. It encodes CASSKRAVLAGGEQYF.

The CDR3 DNA follows: TGTGCCAGCAGTGAAGGGCAGGGTGATGGCTACACCTTC. Translation: CASSEGQGDGYTF. The chain is built from TRBV6-1 and TRBJ1-2; possibly TRBD1 for D (5 bases). CDR3 length: 13 amino acids. V lost 1 base and J lost 6, with 9 bases in between. From germline, CDR1 is MNHNS and CDR2 SASEGT.

The chain has TRBV6-1 and TRBJ2-7, with D possibly being TRBD1 (5 bases). The CDR3 is 12 amino acids. Per the germline V gene, CDR1 is MNHNS and CDR2 is SASEGT. Deletions cut 10 bases from V and 3 bases from J, with 13 bases between. DNA of the CDR3: TGTGCCACCGCACAAGGGGTCTACGAGCAGTACTTC. Translated: CATAQGVYEQYF.

This clonotype was picked up a small number of times. This sequence joins TRBV11-2 and TRBJ2-5; D remains ambiguous. CDR1 and CDR2 (germline): SGHAT, FQNNGV. The CDR3 has 15 amino acids. The germline V and J ends were trimmed by 1 base and 1 base, with 10 bases remaining between them. The CDR3 region has the DNA TGTGCCAGCAGCTTAGGGTCCGCATTCCAAGAGACCCAGTACTTC. It is translated as CASSLGSAFQETQYF.

This clonotype showed up many times. The V and J genes are TRBV28 and TRBJ1-5, with TRBD1 matching over 8 bases. The CDR3 loop spans 18 amino acids. V lost 2 bases, J lost 1 base, and 10 bases stayed unmatched. Germline CDR1 MDHEN, CDR2 SYDVKM. The CDR3 sequence: CASSLVQGAVWSNQPQHF. In DNA, the CDR3 is TGTGCCAGCAGTTTAGTCCAGGGGGCAGTTTGGAGCAATCAGCCCCAGCATTTT.

This clonotype was detected many times. The chain joins TRBV6-4 to TRBJ1-1, with D perhaps matching TRBD1 (5 bases). The CDR3 spans 18 residues. CDR1 and CDR2 from the germline V gene are MRHNA and SNTAGT. V lost 3 bases, J lost 7 bases, and 27 bases lay in between. CDR3 sequence reads: CASSELGVSGYRGYEAFF. The CDR3 nucleotides are TGTGCCAGCAGTGAGCTCGGGGTTTCGGGATATAGGGGTTATGAAGCTTTCTTT.

This clonotype was counted many times. The chain combines TRBV7-2 with TRBJ1-5, with TRBD1 matching over 10 bases. The J segment lost 7 bases and the V segment lost 1 base, leaving 4 bases of the junction unmatched. The CDR3 runs to 15 residues. In germline, CDR1 is SGHTA, CDR2 FQGNSA. The CDR3: CASSLGGDRGQPQHF. CDR3 nucleotide sequence: TGTGCCAGCAGCTTAGGTGGGGACAGGGGCCAGCCCCAGCATTTT. The full variable domain, with the rest looked up from reference TRBV7-2 and TRBJ1-5, is GAGVSQSPSNKVTEKGKDVELRCDPISGHTALYWYRQSLGQGLEFLIYFQGNSAPDKSGLPSDRFSAERTGGSVSTLTIQRTQQEDSAVYLCASSLGGDRGQPQHFGDGTRLSIL.

This clonotype was seen ten or more times. The genes are TRBV20-1 and TRBJ2-7; possible D gene TRBD1, 6 bases. Germline lookup yields CDR1 DFQATT and CDR2 SNEGSKA (reference sequence). This CDR3 contains 15 residues. V dropped 6 bases and J dropped 3 bases, with 21 bases sitting between them. The CDR3 loop reads CSASEGRGTYYEQYF. The DNA of the CDR3 is TGCAGTGCCAGCGAGGGCAGGGGTACTTACTACGAGCAGTACTTC.

This clonotype was counted only a few times. J is TRBJ2-7 and V is TRBV4-1; D is possibly TRBD2 (5 bases). The CDR3 contains 13 residues. V shed 1 base and J shed 3 bases, with 7 bases lying between them. Germline V gene data show CDR1 as MGHRA and CDR2 as YSYEKL. The CDR3 region has the DNA TGCGCCAGCAGCCAAGGACGGGACTACGAGCAGTACTTC. Translation gives CASSQGRDYEQYF.

This clonotype was seen repeatedly, ten times or more. V usage is TRBV24-1 and J usage is TRBJ2-6; no reliable D call. V dropped 0 bases and J dropped 0 bases, with 8 bases sitting between them. This CDR3 comprises 17 residues. The V gene's germline CDR1 is KGHDR and CDR2 SFDVKD. The DNA of the CDR3 is TGTGCCACCAGTGATTTGGACATCAACTCTGGGGCCAACGTCCTGACTTTC. This encodes CATSDLDINSGANVLTF.

This clonotype was seen ten or more times. The CDR3 sequence is CASSINRYLGASEAFF. The CDR3 DNA is TGTGCCAGTAGTATAAACAGGTATTTGGGGGCATCTGAAGCTTTCTTT. This chain connects TRBV19 to TRBJ1-1; D perhaps matches TRBD1 (6 bases). Trimming cost V 2 bases and J 6 bases, with 19 bases left between them. Germline V gene lookup returns CDR1 LNHDA and CDR2 SQIVND (reference sequence). The CDR3 spans 16 residues.

This clonotype was seen a handful of times. The chain is built from TRBV28 and TRBJ2-7, with 8 bases matching TRBD2. The V segment lost 6 bases and the J segment 4 bases; nucleotides outside the gene matches: 11. Germline-derived CDR1 and CDR2 are MDHEN and SYDVKM. The CDR3 contains 15 residues. CDR3 nucleotides: TGTGCCAGCAGCCCGATCCAGCGGGAGAGTTACGAGCAGTACTTC. Its translation is CASSPIQRESYEQYF.

This clonotype has at least ten counts. This CDR3 reads CASSQDSSPGSRQYF. Here the CDR3 DNA reads TGTGCCAGCAGCCAAGATTCTAGTCCGGGTAGTCGGCAGTACTTC. The chain has TRBV14 and TRBJ2-7; D is unresolved. V lost 0 bases and J lost 9, with 18 bases in between. Germline lookup yields CDR1 SGHDN and CDR2 FVKESK. The CDR3 length is 15 residues.

J is TRBJ1-5 and V is TRBV12-3 or TRBV12-4; D may be TRBD1 (6 bases). This CDR3 spans 13 amino acids. V was trimmed by 6 bases and J by 5 bases, leaving 11 bases between them. The CDR3 sequence is CASRRDRYQPQHF. For the CDR3, the DNA is TGTGCCAGCAGACGCGACAGGTATCAGCCCCAGCATTTT.

Details on this clonotype: A much larger clonotype is one base distant, so this may be a read error. This sequence joins TRBV30 and TRBJ1-1, with D possibly matching TRBD1 (5 bases). Per germline, CDR1 GTSNPN and CDR2 SVGIG (reference sequence). The CDR3 is 15 residues long. CDR3 sequence reads: CAWSVRRTLYAEACF. In DNA form, the CDR3 reads TGTGCCTGGAGTGTACGAAGGACATTGTACGCTGAAGCTTGCTTT. Full variable domain (outside the CDR3, taken from reference TRBV30 and TRBJ1-1): SQTIHQWPATLVQPVGSPLSLECTVEGTSNPNLYWYRQAAGRGLQLLFYSVGIGQISSEVPQNLSASRPQDRQFILSSKKLLLSDSGFYLCAWSVRRTLYAEACFGQGTRLTVV.

This clonotype was counted ten times or more. The gene calls are TRBV5-1 and TRBJ2-2, with no clear D. V lost 4 bases and J 0 bases, leaving 16 bases between the germline ends. This CDR3 has 17 amino acids. Germline values: CDR1 SGHRS, CDR2 YFSETQ. The CDR3 DNA follows: TGCGCCAGCAGCCGCTCCCTTACAACTACGAACACCGGGGAGCTGTTTTTT. This codes for CASSRSLTTTNTGELFF.

This clonotype was detected many times. CDR3 coding DNA: TGTGCCATCAGTGGGGGACTAGCGGGAGGTGACGAGCAGTACTTC. It yields the protein CAISGGLAGGDEQYF. This sequence joins TRBV10-3 and TRBJ2-7; 15 nucleotides line up with TRBD2. V trimming: 4 bases; J trimming: 5 bases; junction bases outside the gene matches: 3. The CDR3 loop spans 15 amino acids. Germline V gene sequence: CDR1 ENHRY, CDR2 SYGVKD.